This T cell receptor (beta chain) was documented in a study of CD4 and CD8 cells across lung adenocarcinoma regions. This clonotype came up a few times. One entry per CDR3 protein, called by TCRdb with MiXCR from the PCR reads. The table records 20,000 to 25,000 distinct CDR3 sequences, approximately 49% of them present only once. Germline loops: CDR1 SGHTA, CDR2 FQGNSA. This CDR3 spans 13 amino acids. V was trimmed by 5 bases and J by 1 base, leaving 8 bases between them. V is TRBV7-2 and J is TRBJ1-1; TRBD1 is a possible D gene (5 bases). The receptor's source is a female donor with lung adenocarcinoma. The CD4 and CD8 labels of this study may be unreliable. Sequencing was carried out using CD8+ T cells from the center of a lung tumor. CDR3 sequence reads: CASSIQGNTEAFF. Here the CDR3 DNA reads TGTGCCAGCAGCATCCAGGGGAACACTGAAGCTTTCTTT.